Below are 19 T cell receptor beta chains sequenced from a single sample in a study of cytomegalovirus exposure and HLA in healthy donors. The PCR ran on 60 Vbeta and 13 Jbeta primers. Sequencing was performed with immunoSEQ multiplex PCR; in TCRdb, only in-frame clones are kept and a portion is missing. Altogether 140,000 to 150,000 clones are present, 75% to 80% being singletons, with the ten largest covering 3%. Source material: PBMCs. These receptors originate from a man aged 35 to 55 in good health and CMV-seropositive.

The chain carries TRBV5-4 and TRBJ2-7, with 9 bases matching TRBD1. V lost 5 bases and J lost 3; bases outside the gene matches: 9. CDR1 and CDR2 from the germline V gene are SGHNT and YYREEE (reference sequence). CDR3 length equals 15 residues. CDR3 bases: TGTGCCAGCAGTTTACAGGGGGCGCCTCGCTACGAGCAGTACTTC. Its translation is CASSLQGAPRYEQYF.

The V gene is TRBV2, the J gene TRBJ2-7; 7 bases map to TRBD1. Germline CDR1 and CDR2: SNHLY and FYNNEI. The CDR3 contains 14 residues. The junction had 12 bases not matched to a gene; V was cut back by 8 bases and J by 5 bases. The CDR3 DNA reads TGTGCCAGCGGCACAACAGGGGTTTCGAACGAGCAGTACTTC. Encoded protein: CASGTTGVSNEQYF.

This chain connects TRBV7-6 to TRBJ2-1, with D unresolved. CDR1 SGHVS and CDR2 FNYEAQ come from the germline V gene. The CDR3 has 14 amino acids. V shed 1 base and J shed 5 bases, with 9 bases lying between them. CDR3 sequence: CASSLVGSHNEQFF. DNA for the CDR3: TGTGCCAGCAGCTTAGTGGGCAGCCACAATGAGCAGTTCTTC.

This chain connects TRBV18 to TRBJ1-1, with D possibly being TRBD1 (6 bases). Per the germline V gene, CDR1 is KGHSH and CDR2 is LQKENI. This CDR3 has 15 residues. Trimming took off 3 bases at V and 1 base at J, with 12 bases between the two ends. The CDR3 DNA reads as TGTGCCAGCTCACCTCAGGGACACGCGAACACTGAAGCTTTCTTT. It translates to CASSPQGHANTEAFF.

This chain links TRBV4-3 with TRBJ1-5; D is unclear. The CDR3 is 15 residues long. The germline V gene encodes CDR1 LGHNA and CDR2 YSLEER. The V end was cut by 1 base, the J end by 0 bases, with 7 bases between. CDR3 DNA: TGCGCCAGCAGCCAAGTTGAGGGTAGCAATCAGCCCCAGCATTTT. It translates to CASSQVEGSNQPQHF.

V is TRBV30 and J is TRBJ1-5; the D is unclear. CDR3 length: 19 amino acids. Trimming took off 0 bases at V and 1 base at J, with 22 bases between the two ends. Per germline, CDR1 GTSNPN and CDR2 SVGIG (reference sequence). For the CDR3, the DNA is TGTGCCTGGAGTGTCGGTGTAGGGATCAGCGGGTTGAGCAATCAGCCCCAGCATTTT. Its protein product is CAWSVGVGISGLSNQPQHF.

This clone was picked up a small number of times. The chain combines TRBV19 with TRBJ1-1; TRBD1 matches at 8 bases. V was clipped by 4 bases and J by 2 bases; unmatched bases: 3. The CDR3 is 14 amino acids. Germline values: CDR1 LNHDA, CDR2 SQIVND (reference sequence). CDR3 sequence: CASSTDRANTEAFF. The CDR3 nucleotides are TGTGCCAGTAGTACGGACAGGGCAAACACTGAAGCTTTCTTT.

The chain couples TRBV2 to TRBJ2-1, with D possibly being TRBD2 (5 bases). The V and J ends lost 7 bases and 2 bases respectively, with 12 bases between them. Germline-derived CDR1 and CDR2 are SNHLY and FYNNEI. The CDR3 is 14 amino acids. CDR3 region: CASTGGNPYNEQFF. The CDR3 DNA reads TGTGCCAGCACCGGAGGTAACCCCTACAATGAGCAGTTCTTC. Full variable domain (remainder filled in from reference TRBV2 and TRBJ2-1): EPEVTQTPSHQVTQMGQEVILRCVPISNHLYFYWYRQILGQKVEFLVSFYNNEISEKSEIFDDQFSVERPDGSNFTLKIRSTKLEDSAMYFCASTGGNPYNEQFFGPGTRLTVL.

The chain links TRBV5-1 to TRBJ2-7, with TRBD2 identical over 8 bases. V lost 2 bases to trimming and J lost 5 bases; unmatched junction nucleotides: 15. Per germline, CDR1 SGHRS and CDR2 YFSETQ. This CDR3 has 17 residues. This CDR3 is CASSFSGRALDFDEQYF. CDR3 bases: TGCGCCAGCAGCTTTTCCGGGAGGGCCCTAGATTTCGACGAGCAGTACTTC.

The J gene is TRBJ2-7, the V gene TRBV6-5; TRBD1 agrees at 9 bases. The CDR3 has 14 residues. Germline V gene sequence: CDR1 MNHEY, CDR2 SVGAGI. J lost 2 bases, V lost 4 bases, and 3 bases had no gene match. CDR3: CASSSGQGPYEQYF. The CDR3 bases are TGTGCCAGCAGTTCTGGACAGGGGCCCTACGAGCAGTACTTC.

The rearrangement uses TRBV4-2 and TRBJ2-1; maybe TRBD2 (6 bases). CDR1 LGHNA and CDR2 YNFKEQ come from the germline V gene. The ends were cut back, 0 bases at V and 5 bases at J, with 11 bases in the middle. The CDR3 runs to 15 residues. CDR3 residues: CASSQDWTNDNEQFF. The DNA of the CDR3 is TGTGCCAGCAGCCAAGACTGGACTAATGACAATGAGCAGTTCTTC.

This chain connects TRBV6-4 to TRBJ2-2, with D possibly being TRBD2 (5 bases). With 2 bases removed from V and 4 bases from J, the gap between germline ends came to 11 bases. Germline assignment: CDR1 MRHNA and CDR2 SNTAGT. There are 15 residues in the CDR3. The CDR3 region is CASSDGTRTTGELFF. The DNA of the CDR3 is TGTGCCAGCAGTGACGGAACTAGGACCACCGGGGAGCTGTTTTTT.

In the case of this clone: Sequence at one end of the junction differs from germline and may be a read error. The chain is built from TRBV7-2 and TRBJ2-7; 12 bases match TRBD1. Per germline, CDR1 SGHTA and CDR2 FQGNSA. This CDR3 contains 16 residues. CDR3 nucleotides: TGTGCCAGCAGCCCTCCTCGGGGACAGGGGGCTTACGGGCAGTACTTC. Its translation is CASSPPRGQGAYGQYF.

This clone showed up just a few times. Germline and junction disagree at one end, which may indicate a read error. The chain has TRBV18 and TRBJ2-1; the match to TRBD1 covers 12 bases. Germline V lookup: CDR1 KGHSH, CDR2 LQKENI. CDR3 length equals 14 residues. As DNA, the CDR3 is TGTGCCAGCTCACCTAAGGGACAGGGGGCCCTTTGGATCTTC. As protein: CASSPKGQGALWIF.

This chain joins TRBV5-1 and TRBJ2-2; D remains ambiguous. CDR1 is SGHRS and CDR2 is YFSETQ in the germline V gene. CDR3 length: 13 amino acids. With 4 bases removed from V and 7 bases from J, the gap between germline ends came to 11 bases. CDR3 loop: CASSPLGLGELFF. The CDR3 DNA is TGCGCCAGCAGCCCGCTTGGGCTCGGGGAGCTGTTTTTT. Drawing the rest from reference TRBV5-1 and TRBJ2-2, the complete variable domain is KAGVTQTPRYLIKTRGQQVTLSCSPISGHRSVSWYQQTPGQGLQFLFEYFSETQRNKGNFPGRFSGRQFSNSRSEMNVSTLELGDSALYLCASSPLGLGELFFGEGSRLTVL.

The J gene is TRBJ2-1, the V gene TRBV9; TRBD2 matches at 11 bases. V lost 3 bases, J lost 6 bases, and 5 bases stayed unmatched. Germline V gene sequence: CDR1 SGDLS, CDR2 YYNGEE. This CDR3 spans 15 amino acids. Here the CDR3 DNA reads TGTGCCAGCAGCGGGACTAGCGGGCCATCCAATGAGCAGTTCTTC. This translates into CASSGTSGPSNEQFF.

CDR3 amino acids: CASSTGTGVLSGNTIYF. The CDR3 region has the DNA TGTGCCAGCAGCACTGGGACAGGGGTCTTATCCGGAAACACCATATATTTT. The V gene is TRBV7-9, the J gene TRBJ1-3; 10 bases fit TRBD1. Germline lookup yields CDR1 SEHNR and CDR2 FQNEAQ (reference sequence). Trimming took 5 bases from V and 4 from J; bases not matched to a gene: 11. This CDR3 contains 17 residues. Supplemented by reference TRBV7-9 and TRBJ1-3, the full variable domain reads DTGVSQNPRHKITKRGQNVTFRCDPISEHNRLYWYRQTLGQGPEFLTYFQNEAQLEKSRLLSDRFSAERPKGSFSTLEIQRTEQGDSAMYLCASSTGTGVLSGNTIYFGEGSWLTVV.

J is TRBJ2-5 and V is TRBV19; 11 positions agree with TRBD2. This CDR3 spans 15 amino acids. Looked up from germline, CDR1 is LNHDA and CDR2 is SQIVND (reference sequence). V shed 3 bases and J 5 bases; nucleotides not matched to a gene: 5. As DNA, the CDR3 is TGTGCCAGTAGTATCTGGGCTAGCGGGAGGGAGACCCAGTACTTC. The encoded protein is CASSIWASGRETQYF.

The chain couples TRBV18 to TRBJ2-1; D is perhaps TRBD2 (6 bases). This CDR3 comprises 16 residues. CDR1 and CDR2 from the germline V gene are KGHSH and LQKENI. Trimming cost V 4 bases and J 3 bases, with 16 bases left between them. In DNA form, the CDR3 reads TGTGCCAGCTCACTAGCTACCGGGACTTTCTACAATGAGCAGTTCTTC. Amino acids: CASSLATGTFYNEQFF.